A selection of T cell receptor beta chains follows, all from one sample in a study of shared clonotypes between healthy human individuals. Repertoires were generated with immunoSEQ multiplex PCR, while TCRdb's copy carries only in-frame clones and drops some. The repertoire holds about 680,000 clones, with approximately 90% as singletons. Material: naive CD8+ T cells sorted from blood. These TCRs come from a man aged 30 to 39 in good health. CDR3s include the opening cysteine and the closing phenylalanine or tryptophan. Fields, in order: D gene, V gene, J gene, clone size, CDR3 DNA, CDR3 protein. The D gene is left open where the match is weak. Clone size is given for some rows only: seen once, a few or many times, or a class if the clone is expanded.

-	TRBV28	TRBJ1-5	-	TGTGCCAGCAGTTTATGGCAGGGAAGGAAGCCCCAGCATTTT	CASSLWQGRKPQHF
-	TRBV7-9	TRBJ1-2	-	TGTGCCAGCAGCTTTTCGGCAGCGAATAACTATGGCTACACCTTC	CASSFSAANNYGYTF
TRBD2	TRBV6-1	TRBJ2-7	-	TGTGCCAGCAGTGAATATGATAGCGGGAGCCTCCCCCGCTACGAGCAGTACTTC	CASSEYDSGSLPRYEQYF
TRBD1	TRBV7-9	TRBJ2-1	-	TGTGCCAGCAGTTTTACAGGGGGCGTTCCCCCTGAGCAGTTCTTC	CASSFTGGVPPEQFF
-	TRBV7-9	TRBJ2-1	once	TGTGCCAGCAGCCCCCGCAGGGACGCCTCCTACAATGAGCAGTTCTTC	CASSPRRDASYNEQFF
-	TRBV28	TRBJ2-7	-	TGTGCCAGCAGTTTTCGTTCGGCAGGGATCGACGAGCAGTACTTC	CASSFRSAGIDEQYF
-	TRBV27	TRBJ1-2	-	TGTGCCAGCAGTCCCACCGGGACACCTCTGCTAGGCTACACCTTC	CASSPTGTPLLGYTF
TRBD2	TRBV27	TRBJ2-1	-	TGTGCCAGCAGCCCCTCTGGCGGGAGGAAGAATGAGCAGTTCTTC	CASSPSGGRKNEQFF
-	TRBV19	TRBJ1-5	-	TGTGCCAGTACCTCTGGACAGAGCAATCAGCCCCAGCATTTT	CASTSGQSNQPQHF
TRBD2	TRBV7-9	TRBJ2-3	-	TGTGCCAGCACCCTCCTGACTAGCGGGACCCGTCTAGCAGATACGCAGTATTTT	CASTLLTSGTRLADTQYF
-	TRBV29-1	TRBJ2-3	-	TGCAGCGTTCGAGCGGGTCTGCGCACAGATACGCAGTATTTT	CSVRAGLRTDTQYF
TRBD1	TRBV4-1	TRBJ1-1	-	TGCGCCAGCAGCCAAGATGTTGAGACAGGGCGACCTGAAGCTTTCTTT	CASSQDVETGRPEAFF